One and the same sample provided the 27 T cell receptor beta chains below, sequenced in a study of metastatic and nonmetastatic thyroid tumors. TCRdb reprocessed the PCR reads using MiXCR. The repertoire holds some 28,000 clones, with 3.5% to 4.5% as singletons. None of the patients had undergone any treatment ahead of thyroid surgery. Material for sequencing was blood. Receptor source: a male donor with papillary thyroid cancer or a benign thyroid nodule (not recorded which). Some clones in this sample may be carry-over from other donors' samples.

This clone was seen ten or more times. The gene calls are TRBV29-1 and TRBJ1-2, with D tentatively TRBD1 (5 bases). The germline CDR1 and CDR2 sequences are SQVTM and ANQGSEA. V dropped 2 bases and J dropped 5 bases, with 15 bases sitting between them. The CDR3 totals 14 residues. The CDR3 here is CSVESWGGGYGYTF. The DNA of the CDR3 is TGCAGCGTTGAAAGTTGGGGCGGAGGATATGGCTACACCTTC.

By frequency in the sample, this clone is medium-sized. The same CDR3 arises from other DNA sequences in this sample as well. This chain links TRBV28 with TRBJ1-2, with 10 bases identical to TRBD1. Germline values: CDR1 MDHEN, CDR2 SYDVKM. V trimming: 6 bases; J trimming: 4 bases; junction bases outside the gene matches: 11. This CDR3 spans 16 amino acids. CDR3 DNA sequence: TGTGCCAGCAGCGCAAGGCGGACAGGGGGAGGCTATGGCTACACCTTC. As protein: CASSARRTGGGYGYTF.

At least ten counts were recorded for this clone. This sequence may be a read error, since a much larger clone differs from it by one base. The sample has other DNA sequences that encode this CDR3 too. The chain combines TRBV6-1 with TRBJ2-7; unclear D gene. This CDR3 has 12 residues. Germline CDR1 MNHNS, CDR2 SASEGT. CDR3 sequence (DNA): TGCGCCAGCATAGGAAGCTCCTACGAGCAGTACTTC. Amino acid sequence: CASIGSSYEQYF.

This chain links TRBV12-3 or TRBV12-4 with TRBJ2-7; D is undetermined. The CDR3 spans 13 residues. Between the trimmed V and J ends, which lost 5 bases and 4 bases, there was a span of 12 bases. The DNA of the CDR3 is TGTGCCAGCAGTCCGCGGACGGCGTACGAGCAGTACTTC. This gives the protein CASSPRTAYEQYF.

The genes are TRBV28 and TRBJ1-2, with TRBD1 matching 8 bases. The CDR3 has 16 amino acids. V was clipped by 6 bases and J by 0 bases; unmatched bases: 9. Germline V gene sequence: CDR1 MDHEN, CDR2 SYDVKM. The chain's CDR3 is CASRHGTGVTNYGYTF. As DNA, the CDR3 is TGTGCCAGCAGGCACGGGACAGGAGTAACTAACTATGGCTACACCTTC.

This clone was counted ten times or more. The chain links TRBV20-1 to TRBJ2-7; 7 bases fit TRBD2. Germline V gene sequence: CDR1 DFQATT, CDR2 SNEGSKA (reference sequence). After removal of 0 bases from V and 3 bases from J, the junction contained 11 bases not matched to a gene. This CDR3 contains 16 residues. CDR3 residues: CSAREGTAGSLYEQYF. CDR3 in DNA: TGCAGTGCTAGAGAAGGCACAGCGGGATCCCTCTACGAGCAGTACTTC.

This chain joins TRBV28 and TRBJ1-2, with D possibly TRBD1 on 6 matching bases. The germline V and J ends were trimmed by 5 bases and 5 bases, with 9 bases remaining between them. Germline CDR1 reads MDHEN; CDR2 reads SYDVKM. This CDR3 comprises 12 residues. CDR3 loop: CASSLTGYGYTF. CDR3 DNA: TGTGCCAGCAGTCTGACAGGTTATGGCTACACCTTC.

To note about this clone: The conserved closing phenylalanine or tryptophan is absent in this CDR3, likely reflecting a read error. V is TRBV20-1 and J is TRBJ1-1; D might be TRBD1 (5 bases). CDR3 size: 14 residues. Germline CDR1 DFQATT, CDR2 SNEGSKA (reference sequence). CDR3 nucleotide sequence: TGCAGTGCTTCAAAGGGACGGACGAACACTGACGCTTTCTTA. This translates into CSASKGRTNTDAFL.

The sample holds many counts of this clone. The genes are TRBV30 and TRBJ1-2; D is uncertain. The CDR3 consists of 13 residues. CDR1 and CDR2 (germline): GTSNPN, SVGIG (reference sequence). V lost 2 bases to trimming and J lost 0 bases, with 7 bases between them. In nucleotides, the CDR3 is TGTGCCTGGAGTCGGCAATCTAACTATGGCTACACCTTC. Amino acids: CAWSRQSNYGYTF. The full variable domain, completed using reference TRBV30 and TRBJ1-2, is SQTIHQWPATLVQPVGSPLSLECTVEGTSNPNLYWYRQAAGRGLQLLFYSVGIGQISSEVPQNLSASRPQDRQFILSSKKLLLSDSGFYLCAWSRQSNYGYTFGSGTRLTVV.

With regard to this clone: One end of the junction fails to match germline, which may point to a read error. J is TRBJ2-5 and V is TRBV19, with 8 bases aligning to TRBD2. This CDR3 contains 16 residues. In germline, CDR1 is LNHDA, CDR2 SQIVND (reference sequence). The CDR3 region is CASSTRGLARTESQYF. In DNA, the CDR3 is TGTGCCAGTAGTACCCGTGGACTAGCTAGAACGGAGAGCCAGTACTTC.

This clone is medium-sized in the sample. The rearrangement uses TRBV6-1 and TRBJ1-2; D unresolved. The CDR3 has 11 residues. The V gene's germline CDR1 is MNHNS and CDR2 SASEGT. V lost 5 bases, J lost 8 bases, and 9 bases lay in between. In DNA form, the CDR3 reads TGTGCCAGCAGTAAAGGGAGAGGCTACACCTTC. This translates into CASSKGRGYTF.

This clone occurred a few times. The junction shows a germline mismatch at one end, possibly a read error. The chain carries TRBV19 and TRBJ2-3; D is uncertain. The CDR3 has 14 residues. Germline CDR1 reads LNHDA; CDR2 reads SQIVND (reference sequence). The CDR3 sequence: CASSMLVTQDAQYF. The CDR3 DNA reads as TGTGCCAGTAGTATGCTGGTGACGCAAGATGCGCAGTATTTT.

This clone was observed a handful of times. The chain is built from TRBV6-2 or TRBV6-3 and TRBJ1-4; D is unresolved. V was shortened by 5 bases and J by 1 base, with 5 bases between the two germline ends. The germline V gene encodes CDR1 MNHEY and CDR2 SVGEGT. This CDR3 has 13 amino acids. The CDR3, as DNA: TGTGCCAGCAGTCGGGGAACTAATGAAAAACTGTTTTTT. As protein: CASSRGTNEKLFF.

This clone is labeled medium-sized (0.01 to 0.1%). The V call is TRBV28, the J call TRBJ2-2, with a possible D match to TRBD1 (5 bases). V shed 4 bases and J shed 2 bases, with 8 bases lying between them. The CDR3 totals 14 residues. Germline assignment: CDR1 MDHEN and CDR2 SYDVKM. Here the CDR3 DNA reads TGTGCCAGCAGTTCCCAGGGTAACACCGGGGAGCTGTTTTTT. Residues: CASSSQGNTGELFF.

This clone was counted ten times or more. The CDR3 DNA follows: TGTGCCAGCAGCCAAGAGTTGCTAGCGGGTTACGAGCAGTACTTC. It translates to CASSQELLAGYEQYF. The chain joins TRBV4-2 to TRBJ2-7, with 8 bases lining up with TRBD2. J was trimmed by 4 bases and V by 0 bases; bases with no gene match: 5. The V gene's germline CDR1 is LGHNA and CDR2 YNFKEQ. The CDR3 length is 15 residues.

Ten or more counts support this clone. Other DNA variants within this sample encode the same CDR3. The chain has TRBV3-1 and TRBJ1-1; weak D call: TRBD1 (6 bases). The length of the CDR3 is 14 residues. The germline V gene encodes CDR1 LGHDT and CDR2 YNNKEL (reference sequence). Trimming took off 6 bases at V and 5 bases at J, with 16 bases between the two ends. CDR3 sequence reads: CASRLIQGGTEAFF. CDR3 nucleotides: TGTGCCAGCAGATTGATACAGGGAGGTACTGAAGCTTTCTTT. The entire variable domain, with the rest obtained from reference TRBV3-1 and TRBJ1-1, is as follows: DTAVSQTPKYLVTQMGNDKSIKCEQNLGHDTMYWYKQDSKKFLKIMFSYNNKELIINETVPNRFSPKSPDKAHLNLHINSLELGDSAVYFCASRLIQGGTEAFFGQGTRLTVV.

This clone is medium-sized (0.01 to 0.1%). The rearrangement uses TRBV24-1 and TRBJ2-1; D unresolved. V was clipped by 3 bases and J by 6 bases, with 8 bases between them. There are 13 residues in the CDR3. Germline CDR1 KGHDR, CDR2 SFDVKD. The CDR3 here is CATSDARRNEQFF. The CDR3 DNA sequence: TGTGCCACCAGTGATGCGCGGCGCAATGAGCAGTTCTTC.

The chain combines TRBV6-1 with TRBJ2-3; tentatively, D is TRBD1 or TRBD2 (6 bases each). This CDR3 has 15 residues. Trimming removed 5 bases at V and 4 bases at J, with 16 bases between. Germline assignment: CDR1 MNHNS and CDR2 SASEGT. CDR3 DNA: TGTGCCAGCAGTCCCCCCGGGGGCATCGCAGATACGCAGTATTTT. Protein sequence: CASSPPGGIADTQYF.

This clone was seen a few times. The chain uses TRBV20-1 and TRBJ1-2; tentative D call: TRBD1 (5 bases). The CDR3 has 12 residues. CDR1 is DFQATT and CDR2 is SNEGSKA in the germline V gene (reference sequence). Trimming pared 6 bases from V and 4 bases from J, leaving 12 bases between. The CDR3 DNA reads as TGCAGTGCAAGCGACAGCCCCTATGGCTACACCTTC. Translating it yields CSASDSPYGYTF.

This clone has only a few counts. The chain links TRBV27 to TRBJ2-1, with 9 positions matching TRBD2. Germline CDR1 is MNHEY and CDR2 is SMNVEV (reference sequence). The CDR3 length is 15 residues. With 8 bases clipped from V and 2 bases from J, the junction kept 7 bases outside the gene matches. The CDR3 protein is CASAPLAGAYNEQFF. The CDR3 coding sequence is TGTGCCAGCGCACCCTTAGCGGGGGCCTACAATGAGCAGTTCTTC.

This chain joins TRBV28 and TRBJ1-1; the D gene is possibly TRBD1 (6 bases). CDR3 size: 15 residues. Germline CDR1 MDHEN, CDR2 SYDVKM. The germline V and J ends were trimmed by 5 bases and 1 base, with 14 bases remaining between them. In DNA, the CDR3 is TGTGCCAGCAGTGAAAACAGGGCCGGGAACACTGAAGCTTTCTTT. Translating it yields CASSENRAGNTEAFF.

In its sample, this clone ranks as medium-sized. The DNA for the CDR3 is TGTGCCAGCAGGATGGGGGAGAACACTGAAGCTTTCTTT. Its protein product is CASRMGENTEAFF. The gene calls are TRBV6-1 and TRBJ1-1, with TRBD1 as a possible D gene (5 bases). Germline V gene lookup returns CDR1 MNHNS and CDR2 SASEGT. CDR3 size: 13 residues. The ends were cut back, 6 bases at V and 1 base at J, with 9 bases in the middle.

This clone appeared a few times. CDR3 sequence reads: CASRGRQGSEKLFF. The DNA for the CDR3 is TGTGCCAGTAGGGGCCGACAGGGGAGTGAAAAACTGTTTTTT. The V and J genes are TRBV19 and TRBJ1-4; TRBD1 agrees at 8 bases. The CDR3 has 14 residues. CDR1 and CDR2 from the germline V gene are LNHDA and SQIVND (reference sequence). V gave up 6 bases and J gave up 7 bases; unmatched junction bases: 7.

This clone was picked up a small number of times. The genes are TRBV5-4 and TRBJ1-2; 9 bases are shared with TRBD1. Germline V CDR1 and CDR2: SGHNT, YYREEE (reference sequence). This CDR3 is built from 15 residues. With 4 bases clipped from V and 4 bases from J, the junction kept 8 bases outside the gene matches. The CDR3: CASSRTGGAGYGYTF. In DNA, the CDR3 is TGTGCCAGCAGCCGTACAGGGGGCGCCGGCTATGGCTACACCTTC.

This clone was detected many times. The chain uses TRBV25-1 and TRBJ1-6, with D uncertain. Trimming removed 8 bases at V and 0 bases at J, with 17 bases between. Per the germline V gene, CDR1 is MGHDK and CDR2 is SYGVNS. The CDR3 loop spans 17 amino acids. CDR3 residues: CASAPLDGSSYNSPLHF. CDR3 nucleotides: TGTGCCAGCGCCCCTTTGGACGGGAGCTCCTATAATTCACCCCTCCACTTT.

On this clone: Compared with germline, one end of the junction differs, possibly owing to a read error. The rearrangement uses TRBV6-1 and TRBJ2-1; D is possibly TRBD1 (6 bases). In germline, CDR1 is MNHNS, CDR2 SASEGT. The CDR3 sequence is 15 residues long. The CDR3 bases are TGTGCTAGCAGCGCTCAGGGGTGGGCGTATAATGAGCAGTTCTTC. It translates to CASSAQGWAYNEQFF.

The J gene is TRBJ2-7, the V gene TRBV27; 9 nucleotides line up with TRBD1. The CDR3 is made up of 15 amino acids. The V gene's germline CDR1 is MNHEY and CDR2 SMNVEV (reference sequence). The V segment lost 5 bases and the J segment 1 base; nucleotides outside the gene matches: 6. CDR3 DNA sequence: TGTGCCAGCAGTAGGGGGACAGGGACGTCCTACGAGCAGTACTTC. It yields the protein CASSRGTGTSYEQYF.